The text below deals with one T cell receptor beta chain. The target of this receptor is not known. Per-base qualities were not stored, and no clone one base away is much larger. TCRbeta CDR3 regions were amplified from genomic DNA by means of the immunoSEQ Assay, a bias-controlled multiplex PCR. The source study handled its data this way. The number of nucleated cells in each sample was estimated from the amplification of reference gene primers within the assay. To quantify the absolute abundance of each unique TCRbeta CDR3 rearrangement, sequence reads were collapsed and filtered. For each sample, productive Simpson clonality was calculated by taking the square root of Simpson's diversity index across productive rearrangements. The table comes from immuneACCESS by way of TCRdb, which keeps in-frame sequences with V and J called. Part of the clones is missing from these tables; in studies checked, under half for an unresolved V gene and the rest for unknown reasons. V, J and clone size derive from that table, while D and trimming were established from the DNA sequence. The sample contains 200,000 or so clones, roughly four fifths of them found a single time. The ten top clones hold 1.3% of the sample.

The CDR3, from cysteine to phenylalanine, totals 14 residues. The entry retains the CDR3 DNA only, 42 bases that are in frame from base 1. Trimming leaves V shorter by 7 bases and J shorter by 3 bases, with the junction holding 8 bases beyond the gene matches. The CDR1 and CDR2 encoded by the germline V gene are SNHLY and FYNNEI. The data originate from a study of blood T cell repertoires in COVID-19 (dated by TCRdb to about 2020). About the study as a whole: The collaborator samples originated in the United States, Italy and Spain and spanned the acute and convalescent phases of COVID-19. The material from the prospective study consisted of cDNA or gDNA derived from T cells, B-cell-depleted T cells, or PBMCs. The dataset comprised deeply sampled blood TCRbeta repertoires from subjects exposed to, actively infected with, or recovered from COVID-19. A freely available public database, intended as a resource for researchers studying the immune response to SARS-CoV-2, is where the repertoires were released. The samples were drawn from the first 160 participants of the ongoing ImmuneRACE study and from 1,200 or so subjects provided by 6 global collaborators. Sample metadata almost always included a de-identified subject ID, COVID-19 status, age in years and sex. Where HLA class I and class II types were available, the types were taken from metadata supplied by the sample provider, not from assay-based typing.

Participants in the prospective study were enrolled through a virtual design, were aged roughly 18 to 100 years, and lived in roughly 26 United States geographic areas. In the prospective study, participants were assigned to cohorts based on the clinical history participants reported in a screening survey and a study questionnaire. In the prospective study, whole blood, serum and a nasopharyngeal or oropharyngeal swab were collected from each participant by mobile phlebotomists. Prospective study participants could optionally give additional blood draws and questionnaires over an approximately two-month period. Prospective study blood samples were shipped either frozen or at room temperature before DNA extraction. What the study reported, not specific to this receptor: The quantity of clinical and demographic metadata differed by source and by participant and was supplied without curation.

Here the chain combines TRBV2 and TRBJ2-7; TRBD2 matches 8 bases in the middle. This clonotype was obtained from a woman aged 40 to 50 with acute COVID-19. The sequenced sample consisted of PBMCs or T cells enriched from blood (not recorded which). The CDR3 has the sequence CASTPTAGDYEQYF. In nucleotide form, the sequence is TGTGCCAGCACTCCCACAGCGGGAGACTACGAGCAGTACTTC.